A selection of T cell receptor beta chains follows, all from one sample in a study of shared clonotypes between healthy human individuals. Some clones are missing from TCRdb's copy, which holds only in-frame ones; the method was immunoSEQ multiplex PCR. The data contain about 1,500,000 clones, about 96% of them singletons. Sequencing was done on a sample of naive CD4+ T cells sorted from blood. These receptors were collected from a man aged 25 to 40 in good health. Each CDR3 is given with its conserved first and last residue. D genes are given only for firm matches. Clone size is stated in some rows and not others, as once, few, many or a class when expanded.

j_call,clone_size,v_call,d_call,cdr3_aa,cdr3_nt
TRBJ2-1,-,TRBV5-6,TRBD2,CASSRTSGRRPYNEQFF,TGTGCCAGCAGCCGGACTAGCGGGAGAAGGCCCTACAATGAGCAGTTCTTC
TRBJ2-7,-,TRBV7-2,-,CASSLVQGGTYEQYF,TGTGCCAGCAGCTTAGTCCAGGGGGGAACCTACGAGCAGTACTTC
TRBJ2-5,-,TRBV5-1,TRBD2,CASSFMVAGQETQYF,TGCGCCAGCAGCTTTATGGTAGCGGGGCAAGAGACCCAGTACTTC
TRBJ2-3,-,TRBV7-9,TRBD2,CASSPPHGLAGIADTQYF,TGTGCCAGCAGCCCCCCCCACGGACTAGCGGGAATCGCAGATACGCAGTATTTT
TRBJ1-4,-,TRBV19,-,CASSIGRLSPPIF,TGTGCCAGTAGTATAGGGCGTTTGTCTCCGCCGATTTTT
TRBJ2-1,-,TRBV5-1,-,CASSHLSRSSYNEQFF,TGCGCCAGCAGCCACCTTTCTCGGAGCTCCTACAATGAGCAGTTCTTC
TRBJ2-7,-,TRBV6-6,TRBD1,CASSWGQGPYEQYF,TGTGCCAGCAGTTGGGGACAGGGCCCCTACGAGCAGTACTTC
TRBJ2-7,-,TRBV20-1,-,CSARRVEQYF,TGCAGTGCTCGCCGGGTCGAGCAGTACTTC
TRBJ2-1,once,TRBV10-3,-,CAISNAGTSLSSYNEQFF,TGTGCCATCAGCAACGCCGGGACATCGCTTAGCTCCTACAATGAGCAGTTCTTC
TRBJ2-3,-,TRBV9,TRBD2,CASSVELRSGRAGKPDTQYF,TGTGCCAGCAGCGTAGAACTAAGGAGCGGGAGGGCCGGAAAGCCAGATACGCAGTATTTT
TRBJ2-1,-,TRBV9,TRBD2,CASSVTPLAGGPYEQFF,TGTGCCAGCAGCGTGACCCCTCTAGCGGGAGGGCCGTATGAGCAGTTCTTC
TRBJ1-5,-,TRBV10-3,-,CASGAQGGDQPQHF,TGTGCCTCAGGGGCCCAGGGCGGCGATCAGCCCCAGCATTTT